The rows below give T cell receptor beta chains drawn from one sample of a study of shared clonotypes between healthy human individuals. Using immunoSEQ multiplex PCR, the repertoire was profiled, and TCRdb retains in-frame clones only, with some absent. The table has over 800,000 clones, about 91% seen once; the top ten hold 24%. The source material was naive CD8+ T cells sorted from blood. These receptors were collected from a man younger than 45 in good health. Each CDR3 is given with its conserved first and last residue.

V gene,J gene,CDR3 protein
TRBV10-3,TRBJ1-1,CAISERDRGRNTEAFF
TRBV2,TRBJ1-1,CAEGEAFF
TRBV11-2,TRBJ2-5,CASSPMAGRNQETQYF
TRBV19,TRBJ1-1,CASSQTSNTEAFF
TRBV5-4,TRBJ2-2,CASTPNTGELFF
TRBV27,TRBJ2-7,CASSFTGPLAGEQYF
TRBV4-1,TRBJ2-3,CASSQDYPSDTQYF
TRBV10-1,TRBJ2-5,CASSPTGGQETQYF
TRBV4-3,TRBJ2-1,CASSSRGVGYNEQFF
TRBV6-5,TRBJ2-5,CASSYAGLETQYF
TRBV29-1,TRBJ2-3,CSVSGRDRTDTQYF
TRBV5-6,TRBJ1-1,CASSLVTGEPFF
TRBV6-6,TRBJ1-1,CASNKPGARNTEAFF
TRBV5-1,TRBJ2-5,CASREVGGLLLYF
TRBV11-2,TRBJ2-7,CASSPPPRERWEQYF
TRBV5-1,TRBJ2-7,CASSPPMTGGYEQYF
TRBV27,TRBJ1-2,CASSIKGQGASYGYTF
TRBV27,TRBJ2-7,CASSLRLAGIYEQYF
TRBV12-1,TRBJ2-7,CASSFAGGVGYGSSYEQYF
TRBV28,TRBJ2-3,CASSAIAGAGTDTQYF
TRBV5-4,TRBJ1-2,CASASPSGQAYGYTF
TRBV5-6,TRBJ1-5,CASSLGSQPQHF
TRBV5-1,TRBJ2-1,CASSPGLAGEYLAYNEQFF
TRBV19,TRBJ2-7,CASQTGTGDYEQYF
TRBV19,TRBJ1-5,CASSRDSQGLNQPQHF
TRBV10-3,TRBJ2-3,CAISESRYRESTDTQYF
TRBV11-2,TRBJ1-2,CASSPDRGTGHGYTF
TRBV2,TRBJ2-7,CASRVSYEQYF
TRBV7-2,TRBJ1-3,CASSLGGGFGNTIYF
TRBV15,TRBJ1-5,CATSREWDSESNQPQHF
TRBV20-1,TRBJ1-1,CSARFGTEAFF
TRBV7-9,TRBJ2-1,CASSPGTSGINEQFF
TRBV7-9,TRBJ2-1,CASRSGTSGSYNEQFF
TRBV28,TRBJ2-7,CASSLFRRELNEQYF
TRBV7-4,TRBJ2-7,CASSPGTSGVIFYEQYF
TRBV10-1,TRBJ2-7,CASSEALDYEQYF
TRBV7-8,TRBJ2-7,CASSLAMVDYEQYF
TRBV5-6,TRBJ1-5,CATLKGISNQPQHF
TRBV6-4,TRBJ2-1,CASSDSRDLSYNEQFF
TRBV4-1,TRBJ2-7,CASSPVAGVAYEQYF
TRBV7-2,TRBJ1-1,CASSLVRQGGTEAFF
TRBV4-1,TRBJ2-2,CASSRLAGVSPELFF
TRBV27,TRBJ1-1,CASSLTGITEAFF
TRBV29-1,TRBJ2-7,CSVEDLRGPEQYF
TRBV6-5,TRBJ2-7,CASSYSPGLAYEQYF
TRBV5-4,TRBJ2-3,CAGQLSSTDTQYF
TRBV6-4,TRBJ2-1,CASSQLGTSVYNEQFF
TRBV19,TRBJ2-2,CASTPLAAGELFF
TRBV11-2,TRBJ2-1,CASSSIPPGSVVNEQFF
TRBV27,TRBJ2-1,CASSLSTGRLNEQFF
TRBV29-1,TRBJ2-7,CSVLTSDGSEQYF
TRBV6-1,TRBJ2-7,CASSDLGGYEQYF
TRBV10-3,TRBJ2-7,CAISGQGPDEQYF